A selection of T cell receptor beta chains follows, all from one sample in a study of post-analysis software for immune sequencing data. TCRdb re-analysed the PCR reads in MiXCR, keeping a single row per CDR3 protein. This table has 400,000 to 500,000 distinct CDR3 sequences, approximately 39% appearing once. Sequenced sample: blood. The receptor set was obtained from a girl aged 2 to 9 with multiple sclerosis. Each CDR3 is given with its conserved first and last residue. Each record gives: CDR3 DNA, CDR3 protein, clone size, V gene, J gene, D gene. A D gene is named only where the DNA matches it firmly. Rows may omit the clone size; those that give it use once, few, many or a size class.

CDR3nt: TGCGCCAGCAGCCTAGGGACAGGCGATTCACCCCCCCACTTT; CDR3aa: CASSLGTGDSPPHF; abundance: .; v_gene: TRBV4-3; j_gene: TRBJ1-6; d_gene: TRBD1
CDR3nt: TGCGCCAGCAGCCAAACGACACAGGGGGCGAGATACATTCAGTACTTC; CDR3aa: CASSQTTQGARYIQYF; abundance: few; v_gene: TRBV4-3; j_gene: TRBJ2-4; d_gene: TRBD1
CDR3nt: TGCAGTGCCCAAAGGACAAGCGGGGAGCAGTACTTC; CDR3aa: CSAQRTSGEQYF; abundance: .; v_gene: TRBV20-1; j_gene: TRBJ2-7; d_gene: .
CDR3nt: TGTGCCAGCAGCTATCGGGACGGGTCCTATGGCTACACCTTC; CDR3aa: CASSYRDGSYGYTF; abundance: few; v_gene: TRBV12-3/TRBV12-4; j_gene: TRBJ1-2; d_gene: .
CDR3nt: TGTGCCAGCAGGGAGACTAGTCTAGAGACCCAGTACTTC; CDR3aa: CASRETSLETQYF; abundance: many; v_gene: TRBV12-3/TRBV12-4; j_gene: TRBJ2-5; d_gene: .
CDR3nt: TGTGCCAGCGCCCTTCCTCTGGACCGACCTTCCTCCTACAATGAGCAGTTCTTC; CDR3aa: CASALPLDRPSSYNEQFF; abundance: .; v_gene: TRBV9; j_gene: TRBJ2-1; d_gene: .
CDR3nt: TGTGCCAGCATTGACAGATTCAAAGAGACCCAGTACTTC; CDR3aa: CASIDRFKETQYF; abundance: few; v_gene: TRBV28; j_gene: TRBJ2-5; d_gene: .
CDR3nt: TGCAGTGCTAGAGATGGGACAGGGCGCGATGAGCAGTTCTTC; CDR3aa: CSARDGTGRDEQFF; abundance: .; v_gene: TRBV20-1; j_gene: TRBJ2-1; d_gene: TRBD1
CDR3nt: TGTGCCAGCAGCTTAGGGGGGAAAAAGGGACAAGGTATAGATAGCAATCAGCCCCAGCATTTT; CDR3aa: CASSLGGKKGQGIDSNQPQHF; abundance: .; v_gene: TRBV11-2; j_gene: TRBJ1-5; d_gene: .
CDR3nt: TGTGCCACCAGCTTGACAGGGGGGTCATCATCAGATACGCAGTATTTT; CDR3aa: CATSLTGGSSSDTQYF; abundance: few; v_gene: TRBV24-1; j_gene: TRBJ2-3; d_gene: TRBD1
CDR3nt: TGCAGCGTCCGATCCTCTAGCGGAGAGACCCAGTACTTC; CDR3aa: CSVRSSSGETQYF; abundance: few; v_gene: TRBV29-1; j_gene: TRBJ2-5; d_gene: TRBD2
CDR3nt: TGTGCCAGCAGTCTCCCGACTAGCGGGGGTAGTGAGCAGTACTTC; CDR3aa: CASSLPTSGGSEQYF; abundance: .; v_gene: TRBV27; j_gene: TRBJ2-5; d_gene: TRBD2
CDR3nt: TGTGCCAGCAGCCCCCGGGACACTAACTATGGCTACACCTTC; CDR3aa: CASSPRDTNYGYTF; abundance: few; v_gene: TRBV7-9; j_gene: TRBJ1-2; d_gene: .
CDR3nt: TGTGCCAGCAGCCAAGAGGGGGGTGGCAAAAATGAAAAACTGTTTTTT; CDR3aa: CASSQEGGGKNEKLFF; abundance: once; v_gene: TRBV4-2; j_gene: TRBJ1-4; d_gene: .
CDR3nt: TGTGCCATCATGTCGGGACAAAACACCGGGGAGCTGTTTTTT; CDR3aa: CAIMSGQNTGELFF; abundance: .; v_gene: TRBV10-3; j_gene: TRBJ2-2; d_gene: .
CDR3nt: TGTGCCAGCAGTTACCCCAGGGGGCGGAGTACCGGGGAGCTGTTTTTT; CDR3aa: CASSYPRGRSTGELFF; abundance: .; v_gene: TRBV6-2/TRBV6-3; j_gene: TRBJ2-2; d_gene: TRBD1
CDR3nt: TGTGCCAGCAGCGTAGCACAGCCCACGGACGAGCAGTACTTC; CDR3aa: CASSVAQPTDEQYF; abundance: .; v_gene: TRBV9; j_gene: TRBJ2-7; d_gene: .
CDR3nt: TGCAGTGCTAGAGTCCCCGCTCGACAGGACATTCAAGAGACCCAGTACTTC; CDR3aa: CSARVPARQDIQETQYF; abundance: few; v_gene: TRBV20-1; j_gene: TRBJ2-5; d_gene: .
CDR3nt: TGCAGTGCTATACGGGGGGCCTACAATGAGCAGTTCTTC; CDR3aa: CSAIRGAYNEQFF; abundance: few; v_gene: TRBV20-1; j_gene: TRBJ2-1; d_gene: TRBD2
CDR3nt: TGTGCCAGCAGCCCGGGACAGGGGATACCCTATAGCAATCAGCCCCAGCATTTT; CDR3aa: CASSPGQGIPYSNQPQHF; abundance: many; v_gene: TRBV7-3; j_gene: TRBJ1-5; d_gene: TRBD1
CDR3nt: TGCGCCAGCAGCCAAGCGGGAGAACCATACAATGAGCAGTTCTTC; CDR3aa: CASSQAGEPYNEQFF; abundance: .; v_gene: TRBV4-1; j_gene: TRBJ2-1; d_gene: .
CDR3nt: TGTGCCAGCATCCCGGGCGTGGGAGAAGAGGCCCAATACTTC; CDR3aa: CASIPGVGEEAQYF; abundance: .; v_gene: TRBV12-3/TRBV12-4; j_gene: TRBJ2-5; d_gene: .
CDR3nt: TGTGCCACCAGTGATTCGTACGGGGAGACCCAGTACTTC; CDR3aa: CATSDSYGETQYF; abundance: .; v_gene: TRBV24-1; j_gene: TRBJ2-5; d_gene: .